These T cell receptor beta chains were read from a single sample in a study of blood T cell repertoires in COVID-19. Clones were sequenced by immunoSEQ multiplex PCR, and TCRdb holds only the in-frame ones, with some missing. The sample includes roughly 280,000 clones, 75% to 90% of them seen just once. The material sequenced was peripheral blood. The source of these receptors is a man between 45 and 60 years old with acute or convalescent COVID-19. CDR3s include the opening cysteine and the closing phenylalanine or tryptophan. Fields, in order: J gene, V gene, D gene, clone size, CDR3 protein, CDR3 DNA. The D gene is left open where the match is weak. Clone size appears in some rows only: once, few, many, or a class for an expanded clone.

TRBJ2-5 TRBV7-9 - - CASSLRQGGEETQYF TGTGCCAGCAGCTTACGACAGGGAGGCGAAGAGACCCAGTACTTC
TRBJ2-7 TRBV2 - many CASTAGAPYEQYF TGTGCCAGCACGGCAGGGGCCCCCTACGAGCAGTACTTC
TRBJ2-7 TRBV5-1 TRBD2 few CASSLVRLAGGIDEQYF TGCGCCAGCAGCTTGGTAAGATTAGCGGGGGGGATAGACGAGCAGTACTTC
TRBJ2-1 TRBV12-5 - once CASGRGIGEQFF TGTGCTAGTGGTCGAGGGATTGGTGAGCAGTTCTTC
TRBJ2-7 TRBV9 TRBD1 - CASSRGQTYEQYF TGTGCCAGCAGCAGGGGACAGACCTACGAGCAGTACTTC
TRBJ2-3 TRBV29-1 TRBD1 - CSVAKGAPTDTQYF TGCAGCGTTGCCAAGGGGGCTCCCACAGATACGCAGTATTTT
TRBJ2-1 TRBV6-5 - - CASRGHSYNEQFF TGTGCCAGCAGGGGACACTCCTACAATGAGCAGTTCTTC
TRBJ2-1 TRBV7-9 - - CASSHPLGAINNEQFF TGTGCCAGCAGCCACCCCCTGGGGGCTATAAACAATGAGCAGTTCTTC
TRBJ2-2 TRBV7-3 - - CASSQQAIGELFF TGTGCCAGCAGCCAACAGGCTATCGGGGAGCTGTTTTTT
TRBJ1-1 TRBV12-3/TRBV12-4 - - CASSLARGSEAFF TGTGCCAGCAGTTTAGCGCGAGGGTCTGAAGCTTTCTTT
TRBJ2-1 TRBV3-1/TRBV3-2 - - CASSQEPLQNEQFF TGTGCCAGCAGCCAAGAGCCCTTACAGAATGAGCAGTTCTTC
TRBJ2-1 TRBV7-9 TRBD2 - CASSLLAGGYNEQFF TGTGCCAGCAGCTTATTAGCGGGGGGTTACAATGAGCAGTTCTTC
TRBJ1-1 TRBV27 - - CASSLKSGNTEAFF TGTGCCAGCAGCCTTAAGTCCGGGAACACTGAAGCTTTCTTT
TRBJ1-1 TRBV5-6 - - CASSLASGNTEAFF TGTGCCAGCAGCTTGGCGTCAGGTAACACTGAAGCTTTCTTT
TRBJ2-5 TRBV6-5 TRBD2 - CASSSLAGGLRKTQYF TGTGCCAGCAGTTCCCTAGCGGGGGGGCTTCGAAAGACCCAGTACTTC
TRBJ2-3 TRBV7-9 - - CASSRSLGTDTQYF TGTGCCAGCAGCCGCTCCCTAGGCACAGATACGCAGTATTTT
TRBJ2-7 TRBV12-2 - - CASRLTGTSGCQSYEQYF TGTGCAAGTCGCTTAACCGGGACTAGCGGGTGCCAATCCTACGAGCAGTACTTC
TRBJ1-4 TRBV3-1/TRBV3-2 - - CASRSLHATNEKLFF TGTGCCAGCAGGTCGTTACACGCAACTAATGAAAAACTGTTTTTT
TRBJ1-3 TRBV11-3 - - CASSAAGTSGNTIYF TGTGCCAGCTCTGCCGCTGGCACCTCTGGAAACACCATATATTTT
TRBJ1-4 TRBV2 TRBD1 once CASSETGESSEKLFF TGTGCCAGCAGTGAAACAGGGGAGAGTTCTGAAAAACTGTTTTTT
TRBJ1-4 TRBV5-1 TRBD1 once CASSETGVNEKLFF TGCGCCAGCAGCGAGACAGGGGTTAATGAAAAACTGTTTTTT
TRBJ1-4 TRBV3-1/TRBV3-2 TRBD1 - CASSQVRDSNEKLFF TGTGCCAGCAGCCAAGTCCGGGACAGTAATGAAAAACTGTTTTTT
TRBJ1-1 TRBV5-1 TRBD1 - CASSSNRQGGTEAFF TGCGCCAGCAGCTCCAATCGACAGGGCGGCACTGAAGCTTTCTTT
TRBJ1-3 TRBV6-5 - - CASSYTESSGNTIYF TGTGCCAGCAGTTACACGGAGAGCTCTGGAAACACCATATATTTT
TRBJ2-1 TRBV25-1 TRBD2 once CASSKVAGGPYNEQFF TGTGCCAGCAGTAAAGTAGCGGGGGGGCCCTACAATGAGCAGTTCTTC
TRBJ1-1 TRBV3-1/TRBV3-2 - - CASSQANTEAFF TGTGCCAGCAGCCAGGCGAACACTGAAGCTTTCTTT
TRBJ1-2 TRBV27 - - CASSFLTNYGYTF TGTGCCAGCAGTTTTCTAACTAACTATGGCTACACCTTC
TRBJ1-4 TRBV29-1 - - CSVGQESTNEKLFF TGCAGCGTTGGACAGGAGTCAACTAATGAAAAACTGTTTTTT
TRBJ1-3 TRBV2 - - CASSEFPGSSGNTIYF TGTGCCAGCAGTGAATTTCCAGGCAGCTCTGGAAACACCATATATTTT
TRBJ1-2 TRBV27 TRBD1 - CASSLSAQGANYGYTF TGTGCCAGCAGTTTATCAGCCCAGGGGGCGAACTATGGCTACACCTTC
TRBJ2-2 TRBV5-1 - - CASRLGRHPGELFF TGCGCCAGCAGACTAGGACGGCATCCCGGGGAGCTGTTTTTT
TRBJ2-1 TRBV5-1 TRBD2 - CASSSSGGHYNEQFF TGCGCCAGCAGCTCTAGCGGGGGGCACTACAATGAGCAGTTCTTC
TRBJ1-2 TRBV14 - - CASSQGLIYGYTF TGTGCCAGCAGCCAAGGACTGATCTATGGCTACACCTTC
TRBJ1-6 TRBV7-2 TRBD1 - CASSLERDRGWNSPLHF TGTGCCAGCAGCTTAGAGCGGGACAGGGGCTGGAATTCACCCCTCCACTTT
TRBJ1-3 TRBV19 - - CASSIAGTRGNTIYF TGTGCCAGTAGTATAGCCGGCACCAGGGGAAACACCATATATTTT
TRBJ1-2 TRBV4-1 - few CASRRVGQTNYGYTF TGCGCCAGCAGACGAGTCGGACAGACCAACTATGGCTACACCTTC
TRBJ1-5 TRBV18 - - CASSQSEGQPQHF TGTGCCAGCTCACAATCTGAGGGTCAGCCCCAGCATTTT
TRBJ2-5 TRBV19 - once CASSLPGQNQETQYF TGTGCCAGTAGTCTCCCCGGACAGAACCAAGAGACCCAGTACTTC
TRBJ2-1 TRBV7-3 TRBD2 few CASSLGLAGNNEQFF TGTGCCAGCAGCTTAGGTCTAGCGGGAAACAATGAGCAGTTCTTC
TRBJ1-6 TRBV9 - - CASSPHRGGSGTGSPLHF TGTGCCAGCAGCCCTCACCGCGGGGGGTCAGGGACTGGTTCACCCCTCCACTTT
TRBJ2-1 TRBV2 TRBD2 once CASRAGLAGGNEQFF TGTGCCAGCAGAGCGGGACTAGCGGGGGGCAATGAGCAGTTCTTC
TRBJ1-2 TRBV3-1/TRBV3-2 TRBD1 once CAIYGGTGERYGYTF TGTGCCATCTATGGGGGGACAGGGGAACGTTATGGCTACACCTTC
TRBJ1-5 TRBV20-1 - - CSASMGGYGNQPQHF TGCAGTGCTAGTATGGGGGGGTACGGCAATCAGCCCCAGCATTTT
TRBJ1-3 TRBV10-3 - - CAITAALGNTIYF TGTGCCATCACGGCGGCCCTTGGAAACACCATATATTTT
TRBJ1-5 TRBV10-1 - - CASSDRTSGNNQPQHF TGCGCCAGCAGTGATAGGACTTCGGGGAACAATCAGCCCCAGCATTTT
TRBJ2-4 TRBV20-1 TRBD1 - CSAYRGNIQYF TGCAGTGCTTACAGGGGGAACATTCAGTACTTC
TRBJ1-5 TRBV19 - - CATEGRGREQPQHF TGTGCCACCGAGGGGAGGGGTCGGGAGCAGCCCCAGCATTTT
TRBJ1-1 TRBV13 - - CASSLRTEAFF TGTGCCAGCAGCTTGAGGACTGAAGCTTTCTTT
TRBJ1-1 TRBV21-1 - - CASSVDRGPDTEAFF TGTGCCAGCAGCGTCGACAGGGGGCCGGACACTGAAGCTTTCTTT
TRBJ1-1 TRBV9 - - CASSVWEGNTEAFF TGTGCCAGCAGCGTATGGGAGGGAAACACTGAAGCTTTCTTT
TRBJ2-3 TRBV3-1/TRBV3-2 TRBD2 - CASSQLGTSGGSDTQYF TGTGCCAGCAGCCAGCTCGGGACTAGCGGGGGGTCAGATACGCAGTATTTT
TRBJ1-2 TRBV19 TRBD1 - CASSPTGFSGYTF TGTGCCAGTAGTCCGACAGGGTTTAGTGGCTACACCTTC
TRBJ1-5 TRBV4-1 - - CASSTLPPISNQPQHF TGCGCCAGCAGCACTCTTCCCCCGATTAGCAATCAGCCCCAGCATTTT
TRBJ1-2 TRBV30 - - CAWIQREANYGYTF TGTGCCTGGATCCAGAGGGAAGCTAACTATGGCTACACCTTC
TRBJ1-1 TRBV19 - - CASSLPGAMNTEAFF TGTGCCAGTAGTCTCCCTGGGGCAATGAACACTGAAGCTTTCTTT
TRBJ1-2 TRBV29-1 TRBD1 - CSVTGYYGYTF TGCAGCGTGACAGGGTACTATGGCTACACCTTC
TRBJ2-5 TRBV7-9 - - CASSPGTPSTETQYF TGTGCCAGCAGCCCCGGGACACCGTCCACCGAGACCCAGTACTTC
TRBJ2-2 TRBV19 - once CASSSRTAQTNTGELFF TGTGCCAGTAGTTCCAGGACTGCCCAAACGAACACCGGGGAGCTGTTTTTT